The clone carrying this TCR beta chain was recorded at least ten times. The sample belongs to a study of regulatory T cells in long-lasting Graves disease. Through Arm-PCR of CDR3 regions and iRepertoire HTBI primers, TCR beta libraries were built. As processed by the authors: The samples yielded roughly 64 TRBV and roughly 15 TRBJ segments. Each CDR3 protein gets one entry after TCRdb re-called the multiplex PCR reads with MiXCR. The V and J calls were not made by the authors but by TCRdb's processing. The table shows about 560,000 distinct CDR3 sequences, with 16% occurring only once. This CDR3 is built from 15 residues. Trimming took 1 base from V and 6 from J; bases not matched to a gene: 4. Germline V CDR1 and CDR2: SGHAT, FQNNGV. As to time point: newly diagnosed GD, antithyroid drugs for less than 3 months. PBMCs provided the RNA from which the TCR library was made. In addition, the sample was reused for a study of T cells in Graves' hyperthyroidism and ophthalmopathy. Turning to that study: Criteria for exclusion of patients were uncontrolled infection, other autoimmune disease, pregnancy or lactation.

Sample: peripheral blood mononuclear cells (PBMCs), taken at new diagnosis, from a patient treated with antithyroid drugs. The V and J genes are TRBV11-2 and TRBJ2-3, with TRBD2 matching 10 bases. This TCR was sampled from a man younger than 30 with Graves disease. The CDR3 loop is CASSLGGSGGDTQYF. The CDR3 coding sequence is TGTGCCAGCAGCTTAGGGGGTAGCGGGGGGGATACGCAGTATTTT.